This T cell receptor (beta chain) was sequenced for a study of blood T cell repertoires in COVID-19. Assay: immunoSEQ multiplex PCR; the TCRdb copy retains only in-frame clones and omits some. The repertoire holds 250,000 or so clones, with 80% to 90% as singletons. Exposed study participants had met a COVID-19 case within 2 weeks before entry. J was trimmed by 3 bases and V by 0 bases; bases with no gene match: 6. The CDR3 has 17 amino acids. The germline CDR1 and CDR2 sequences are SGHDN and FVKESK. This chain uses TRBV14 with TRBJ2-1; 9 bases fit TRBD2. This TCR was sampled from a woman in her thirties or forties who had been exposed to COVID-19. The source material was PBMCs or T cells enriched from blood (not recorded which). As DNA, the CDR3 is TGTGCCAGCAGCCAAGATTGGGGTAGCGGGAGCTACAATGAGCAGTTCTTC. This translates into CASSQDWGSGSYNEQFF.